This entry features one T cell receptor (beta chain) sequence. The antigen it binds to is not known. Base qualities are not provided; no much larger clone lies one nucleotide away. The CDR3 regions of human TCRbeta chains were analyzed by immunosequencing. The authors processed their data as follows. TCRs in the repertoires were matched against a reference library of SARS-CoV-2-specific TCRs that had been generated with the MIRA antigen-specificity platform. Breadth was defined as the fraction of unique TCRs that were SARS-CoV-2-associated. Depth was defined as the fraction of total T cells that were SARS-CoV-2-associated. Each spike-specific TCR was assigned to its reactive spike region and to a CD4 or CD8 class using the MIRA data. Log10-transformed breadth and depth values were compared by one-way ANOVA with Sidak's multiple comparisons tests. This immuneACCESS table, as held by TCRdb, lists in-frame sequences with V and J called but not all clones. Of the missing ones, under half trace to an unresolved V gene in checked studies; the others have no known cause. The DNA was the basis for D and trimming; V, J and clone size are from that table. The sample table shows 150,000 or so clones, and roughly 94% are seen once. 0.64% of the sample is in the top ten clones.

From the cysteine up to the phenylalanine, the CDR3 has a length of 14 residues. The retained sequence is limited to the CDR3, 42 bases, with the frame set at the first base. The junction carries 11 bases between V and J, which are trimmed by 5 bases and 1 base respectively. CDR1 LNHDA and CDR2 SQIVND were looked up in the germline V gene (reference sequence). The data originate from a study of T cell responses to AZD1222 COVID-19 vaccine (TCRdb year 2021). Regarding the complete study: AZD1222 recipients given second doses at about 4 weeks or at about 12 weeks were pooled, since spike-specific TCR depth and breadth were not found to differ between the two schedules. A total of 230 or so trial participants underwent TCR sequencing, of whom around 200 received two doses of AZD1222 and some 25 received two doses of the MenACWY control vaccine. Trial participants were enrolled into age subgroups of 18-55, 56-69 and 70-plus years, which contained about 150, 28 and 57 TCR-sequenced participants, respectively.

Study-wide conclusions, independent of this receptor: Most participants were white British and females outnumbered males, and the authors suggested that clonal diversity may have been underestimated. Reportedly, close to half of the unique spike-specific TCRs recognized epitopes lying outside the regions that are mutated in the B.1.351 and B.1.1.7 variants. A significant rise in spike-specific TCR breadth and depth was observed after two AZD1222 doses relative to day 0 and relative to MenACWY recipients. Vaccine-associated CD4 TCRs spanned the whole spike protein, with dominant responses in regions 160-218 and 743-854. The 56-69-year group was small, and its depth increase did not reach significance, likely because of low power. Because no day 14 peak-response samples were available, the repertoires could be characterized only after the peak T cell response. Only a handful of AZD1222 recipients were SARS-CoV-2 seropositive at baseline, limiting conclusions about previously exposed vaccinees.

This specimen's time point label, interpreted: baseline before first vaccination. Vaccinee samples came from UK trials COV001 and COV002, including a single-blind randomized controlled phase 2/3 trial of AZD1222 (ChAdOx1 nCoV-19) in healthy adults. For TCRbeta chain sequencing, PBMC samples from trial participants were taken at day 0 and at day 28 after the second dose. The TCR comes from an adult in good health. The input for sequencing was peripheral blood, taken on day 0 of AZD1222 vaccination. The V and J genes are TRBV19 and TRBJ1-1; the D gene cannot be named for sure. The nucleotides read TGTGCCAGTAGTGAGGGAGGGAGGAACACTGAAGCTTTCTTT. This sequence encodes CASSEGGRNTEAFF.